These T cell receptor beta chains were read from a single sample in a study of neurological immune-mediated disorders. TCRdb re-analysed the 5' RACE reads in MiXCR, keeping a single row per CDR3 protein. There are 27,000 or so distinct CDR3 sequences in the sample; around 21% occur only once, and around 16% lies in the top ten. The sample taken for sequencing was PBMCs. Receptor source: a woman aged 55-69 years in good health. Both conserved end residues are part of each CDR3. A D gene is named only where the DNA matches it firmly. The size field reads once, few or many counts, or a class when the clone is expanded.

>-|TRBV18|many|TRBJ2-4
CASSTSSRAKNIQYF
TGTGCCAGCTCAACTTCGTCGAGAGCCAAAAACATTCAGTACTTC
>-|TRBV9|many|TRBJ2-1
CASTEYGSSYNEQFF
TGTGCCAGCACCGAGTACGGGAGCTCCTACAATGAGCAGTTCTTC
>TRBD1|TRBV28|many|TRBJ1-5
CASSFSRDRPNQPQHF
TGTGCCAGCAGTTTTTCCCGGGACAGGCCGAATCAGCCCCAGCATTTT
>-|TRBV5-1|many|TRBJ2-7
CASSLGVVGHNEQYF
TGCGCCAGCAGCCTCGGTGTGGTAGGGCATAACGAGCAGTACTTC
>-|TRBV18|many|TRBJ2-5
CASSRFSGAEETQYF
TGTGCCAGCTCACGATTCTCAGGGGCGGAGGAGACCCAGTACTTC
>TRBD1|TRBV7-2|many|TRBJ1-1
CASSPTGNSAFF
TGTGCCAGCAGCCCGACAGGGAACAGTGCTTTCTTT
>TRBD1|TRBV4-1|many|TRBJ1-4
CASSPLGQGKNEKLFF
TGCGCCAGCAGCCCATTAGGACAGGGGAAAAATGAAAAACTGTTTTTT
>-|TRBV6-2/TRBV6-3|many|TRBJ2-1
CAVQGSYNEQFF
TGTGCCGTCCAGGGATCCTACAATGAGCAGTTCTTC
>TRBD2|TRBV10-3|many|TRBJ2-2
CAISGTPTSQNTGELFF
TGTGCCATCAGTGGAACACCGACTAGCCAGAACACCGGGGAGCTGTTTTTT
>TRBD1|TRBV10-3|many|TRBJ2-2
CAIGGTGISGELFF
TGTGCCATCGGCGGGACAGGGATATCCGGGGAGCTGTTTTTT
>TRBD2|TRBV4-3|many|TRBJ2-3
CASSQEVRGGGGTQYF
TGCGCCAGCAGCCAAGAAGTGCGGGGGGGCGGTGGTACGCAGTATTTT
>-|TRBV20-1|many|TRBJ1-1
CSARDGRAGNTEAFF
TGCAGTGCTAGAGATGGCAGGGCCGGGAACACTGAAGCTTTCTTT
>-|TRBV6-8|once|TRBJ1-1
CSSKLLATEAFF
TGTTCCAGCAAACTCCTCGCCACTGAAGCTTTCTTT
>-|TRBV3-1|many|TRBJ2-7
CASSQDSPALAGEQYF
TGTGCCAGCAGCCAAGATAGTCCGGCGCTAGCAGGCGAGCAGTACTTC
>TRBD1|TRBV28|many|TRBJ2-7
CASTGDRGYEQYF
TGTGCCAGCACCGGGGACAGGGGTTACGAGCAGTACTTC